This T cell receptor beta chain appears in the sequencing data of a study of CD8 T cells in ankylosing spondylitis. Study outcomes and limitations: CD8+ disease-linked clones were present at relatively low frequencies in blood. A motif of roughly 8 highly homologous TCR beta variants was seen as apparently characteristic of ankylosing spondylitis blood. It was reported that disease-linked clones were significantly enriched in matched ankylosing spondylitis synovial fluid.

This CDR3 has 16 residues. Trimming pared 2 bases from V and 7 bases from J, leaving 16 bases between. Germline V gene lookup returns CDR1 SGDLS and CDR2 YYNGEE. With molecular barcodes, quantitative 5'-RACE was used to make the TCR beta libraries. Each CDR3 protein is one row after TCRdb ran MiXCR on the 5' RACE reads. The sample records approximately 42,000 distinct CDR3 sequences, more than 3% being singletons. This clonotype is medium-sized. Its specificity is unknown. The origin of this receptor is a female donor with ankylosing spondylitis or in good health (not recorded which). The specimen was blood, either unsorted or a sorted T cell fraction (not recorded which). J is TRBJ1-6 and V is TRBV9, with a weak D call TRBD1 (5 bases). DNA of the CDR3: TGTGCCAGCAGCGTCCAGGGAGCCGGGCAAAATTCACCCCTCCACTTT. Translating it yields CASSVQGAGQNSPLHF.